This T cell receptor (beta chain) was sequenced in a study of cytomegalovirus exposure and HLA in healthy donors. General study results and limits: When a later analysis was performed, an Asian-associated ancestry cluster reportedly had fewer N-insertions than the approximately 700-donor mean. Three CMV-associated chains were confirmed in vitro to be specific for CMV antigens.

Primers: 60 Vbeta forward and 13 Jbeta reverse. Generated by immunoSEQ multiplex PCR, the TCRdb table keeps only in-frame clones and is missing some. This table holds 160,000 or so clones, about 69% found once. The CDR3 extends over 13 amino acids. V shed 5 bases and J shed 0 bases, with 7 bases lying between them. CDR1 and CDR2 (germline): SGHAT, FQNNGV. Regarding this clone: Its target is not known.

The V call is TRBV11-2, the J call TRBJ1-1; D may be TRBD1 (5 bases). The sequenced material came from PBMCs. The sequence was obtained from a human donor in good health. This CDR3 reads CASSPRVNTEAFF. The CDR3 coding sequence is TGTGCCAGCAGCCCCAGGGTGAACACTGAAGCTTTCTTT.